This T cell receptor beta chain came from a study of healthy donors' naive CD4 and CD8 T cells. Study conclusions and caveats: Naive CD4+ and CD8+ cells reportedly differed in usage of most V and J genes. CDR3 charge plus V and J genes appeared to account for roughly 12% of CD4/CD8 variance.

Germline CDR1 is SNHLY and CDR2 is FYNNEI. V lost 7 bases to trimming and J lost 4 bases, with 18 bases between them. The CDR3 sequence is 15 residues long. Starting from roughly 0.55 ug of total RNA, TCR libraries were made with linear amplification. Under the authors' procedure: 5 healthy donors contributed about 80,000 sequenced TCR alpha transcripts. TCRdb fed the reads into MiXCR, producing one record per CDR3 protein. The V and J calls shown here were made by TCRdb, not taken from the authors' results. Here the sample spans around 200,000 distinct CDR3 sequences, 65% to 75% being singletons. A note on this clonotype: Antigen: not known.

The rearrangement links TRBV2 to TRBJ2-3; D is perhaps TRBD1 (5 bases). The source is a pool of human donors in good health; the sample pools cells from several healthy donors. The sample consisted of naive CD4+ and CD8+ T cells sorted from blood, pooled from several donors. CDR3 residues: CASTQDRWGADTQYF. CDR3 bases: TGTGCCAGCACCCAGGACCGGTGGGGCGCAGATACGCAGTATTTT.